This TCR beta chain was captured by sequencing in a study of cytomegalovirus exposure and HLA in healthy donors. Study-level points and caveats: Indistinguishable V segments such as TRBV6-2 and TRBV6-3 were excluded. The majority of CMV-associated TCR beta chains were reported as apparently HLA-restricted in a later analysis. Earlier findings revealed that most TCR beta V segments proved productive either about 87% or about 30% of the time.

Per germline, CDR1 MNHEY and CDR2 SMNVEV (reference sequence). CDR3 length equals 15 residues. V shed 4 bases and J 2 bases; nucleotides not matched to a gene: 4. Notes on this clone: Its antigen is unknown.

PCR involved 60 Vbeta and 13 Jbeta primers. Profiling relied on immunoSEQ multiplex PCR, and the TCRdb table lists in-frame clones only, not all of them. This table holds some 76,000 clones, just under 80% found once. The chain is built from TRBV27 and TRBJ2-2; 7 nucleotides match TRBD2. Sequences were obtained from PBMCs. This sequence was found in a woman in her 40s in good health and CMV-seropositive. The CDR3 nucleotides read TGTGCCAGCAGTTCTTGGGGGGGAAACACCGGGGAGCTGTTTTTT. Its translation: CASSSWGGNTGELFF.